A selection of T cell receptor beta chains follows, all from one sample in a study of blood T cells in healthy people across ages. TCRdb re-called the 5' RACE reads with MiXCR, one entry per CDR3 protein. Of some 800,000 distinct CDR3 sequences detected, around two fifths appear once; the ten largest clones hold 15% to 25%. Specimen: blood. Every receptor here comes from a man aged 60 to 69 in good health. CDR3s include the opening cysteine and the closing phenylalanine or tryptophan. D genes are given only for firm matches. Expanded clones are given a class, and other clones once, few, many or no size at all.

j_call v_call clone_size d_call cdr3_nt cdr3_aa
TRBJ2-3 TRBV7-9 - - TGTGCCAGCAGTCATGACGGGGTGGATACGCAGTATTTT CASSHDGVDTQYF
TRBJ2-1 TRBV6-1 - - TGTGCCAGCAGTGAAGGAGGGTTCGCCTACAATGAGCAGTTCTTC CASSEGGFAYNEQFF
TRBJ1-5 TRBV12-3/TRBV12-4 - - TGTGCCAGCTCCCTAGGTTGGTTGGGGGGCAATCAGCCCCAGCATTTT CASSLGWLGGNQPQHF
TRBJ1-1 TRBV24-1 - - TGTGCCACCAGTGATTTACAAGGGGCGGTAAACACTGAAGCTTTCTTT CATSDLQGAVNTEAFF
TRBJ2-5 TRBV2 - - TGTGCGGGTATGGAAGGGAAGTACTACAATGAGCAGTACTTC CAGMEGKYYNEQYF
TRBJ1-2 TRBV7-8 - - TGTGCCAGCACCCAAGCCTGGGCGGGAAACTATGGCTACACCTTC CASTQAWAGNYGYTF
TRBJ2-2 TRBV7-3 - - TGTGCCAGCAGCTTCTATGGGGGGGAGCTGTTTTTT CASSFYGGELFF
TRBJ1-6 TRBV9 few - TGTGCCAGCAGCGCTGGGGGGGGATTCAATTCACCCCTCCACTTT CASSAGGGFNSPLHF
TRBJ1-1 TRBV7-9 few - TGTGCCAGCAGCTCGGCCGCGAACACTGAAGCTTTCTTT CASSSAANTEAFF
TRBJ2-7 TRBV24-1 few TRBD1 TGTGCCACTAAAGCAGGACAGGGAAATTCCTACGAGCAGTACTTC CATKAGQGNSYEQYF
TRBJ1-2 TRBV5-1 - - TGCGCCAGCAGCTCCCAGGCGAAACCCGATGGCTACACCTTC CASSSQAKPDGYTF
TRBJ2-7 TRBV29-1 few TRBD1 TGCAGCGCGAAGACAGGGGTTACAAGCGAGCAGTACTTC CSAKTGVTSEQYF
TRBJ2-6 TRBV12-3/TRBV12-4 few TRBD1 TGTGCCAGCAGTTTATCGGGACAGGCTGGGGCCAACGTCCTGACTTTC CASSLSGQAGANVLTF
TRBJ2-1 TRBV11-2 - - TGTGCCAGCAGCTTAGACCCTGGTGGGGTGAATGAGCAGTTCTTC CASSLDPGGVNEQFF
TRBJ1-2 TRBV30 - - TGTGCCTGGAGTGGCCATAGCCAGAGGGGAACAGCAGTCTATGGCTACACCTTC CAWSGHSQRGTAVYGYTF
TRBJ1-5 TRBV7-2 few - TGTGCCAGCAGCCCCCAGGGCCCGCCCCAGCATTTT CASSPQGPPQHF
TRBJ2-7 TRBV28 few TRBD1 TGTGCCACGGGGACAGCCTACGAGCAGTACTTC CATGTAYEQYF
TRBJ2-5 TRBV28 once - TGTGCCAGCAGTTTATTAAGGGAGGTCACCCAAGAGACCCAGTACTTC CASSLLREVTQETQYF
TRBJ1-6 TRBV6-5 few - TGTGCCAGCAGTAACAACCCCGGAAGAACGGTTGGTTCACCCCTCCACTTT CASSNNPGRTVGSPLHF
TRBJ1-2 TRBV27 - - TGTGCCAGCAGTCCGAACTTGGGGCAGGGGACCTATGGCTACACCTTC CASSPNLGQGTYGYTF
TRBJ1-6 TRBV10-3 few TRBD1 TGTGCCATTGGAGACAGGGAGGATTCACCCCTCCACTTT CAIGDREDSPLHF
TRBJ2-4 TRBV4-3 many - TGCGCCAGCAGCCTAGGGGGGTTGGGAAACATTCAGTACTTC CASSLGGLGNIQYF